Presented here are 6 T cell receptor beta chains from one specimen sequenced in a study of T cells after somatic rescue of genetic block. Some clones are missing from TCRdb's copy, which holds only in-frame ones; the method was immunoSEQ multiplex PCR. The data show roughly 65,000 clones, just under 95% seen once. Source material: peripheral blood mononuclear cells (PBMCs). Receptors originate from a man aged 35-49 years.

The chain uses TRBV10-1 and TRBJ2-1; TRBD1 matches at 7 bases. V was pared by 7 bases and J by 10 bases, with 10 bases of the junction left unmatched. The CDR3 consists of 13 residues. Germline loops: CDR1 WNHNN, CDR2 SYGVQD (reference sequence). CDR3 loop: CASKGTAFEEQFF. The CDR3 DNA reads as TGCGCCAGCAAAGGGACAGCCTTTGAAGAGCAGTTCTTC.

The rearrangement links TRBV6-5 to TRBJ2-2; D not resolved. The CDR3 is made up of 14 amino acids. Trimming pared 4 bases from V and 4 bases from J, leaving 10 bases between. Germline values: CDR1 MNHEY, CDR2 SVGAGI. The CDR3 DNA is TGTGCCAGCAGTTTCACCCCCGGCACCGGGGAGCTGTTTTTT. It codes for CASSFTPGTGELFF.

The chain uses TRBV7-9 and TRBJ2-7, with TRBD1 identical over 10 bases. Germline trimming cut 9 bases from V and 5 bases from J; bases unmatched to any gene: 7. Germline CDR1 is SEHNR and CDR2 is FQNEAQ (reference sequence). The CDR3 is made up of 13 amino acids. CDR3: CASIPGQGHEQYF. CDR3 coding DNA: TGTGCCAGTATTCCGGGACAGGGGCACGAGCAGTACTTC.

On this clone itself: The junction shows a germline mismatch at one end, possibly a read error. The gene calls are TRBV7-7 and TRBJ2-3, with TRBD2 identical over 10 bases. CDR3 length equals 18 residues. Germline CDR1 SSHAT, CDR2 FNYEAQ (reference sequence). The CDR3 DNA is TGTGCTAGCAGCGTAGCGGGGGGCCCCGGCTCTGTCATCGATACGCAGTATTTT. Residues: CASSVAGGPGSVIDTQYF.

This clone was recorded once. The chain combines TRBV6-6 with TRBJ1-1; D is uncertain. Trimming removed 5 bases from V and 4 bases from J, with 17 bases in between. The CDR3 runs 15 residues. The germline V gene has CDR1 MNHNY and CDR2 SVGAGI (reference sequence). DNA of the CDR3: TGTGCCAGCAGTCCCACGGGGAATGTGGGCACTGAAGCTTTCTTT. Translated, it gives CASSPTGNVGTEAFF.

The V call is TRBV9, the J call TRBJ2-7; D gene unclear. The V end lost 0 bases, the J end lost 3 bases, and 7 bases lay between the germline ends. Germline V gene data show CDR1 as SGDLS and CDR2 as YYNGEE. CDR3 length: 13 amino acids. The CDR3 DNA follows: TGTGCCAGCAGCGTAGGGCAGTACTACGAGCAGTACTTC. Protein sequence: CASSVGQYYEQYF.